Below are 15 T cell receptor beta chains sequenced from a single sample in a study of blood T cell repertoires in COVID-19. Only in-frame clones appear in the TCRdb table, and some are missing; sequencing was by immunoSEQ multiplex PCR. The table has roughly 380,000 clones, 75% to 90% seen once. Sample: peripheral blood. These receptors were taken from a woman between 18 and 29 years old with acute or convalescent COVID-19.

This clone was observed a few times. The chain has TRBV28 and TRBJ1-2; 8 bases map to TRBD1. Germline V lookup: CDR1 MDHEN, CDR2 SYDVKM. The CDR3 runs to 15 residues. J was trimmed by 8 bases and V by 7 bases; bases with no gene match: 15. As DNA, the CDR3 is TGTGCCAGCACCGGGCAGGGACAGGAGTTCCAGGGCTACACCTTC. Residues: CASTGQGQEFQGYTF.

V is TRBV28 and J is TRBJ1-6; TRBD1 agrees at 7 bases. The CDR3 runs to 14 residues. Germline V gene sequence: CDR1 MDHEN, CDR2 SYDVKM. The V gene end was trimmed by 7 bases and the J gene end by 5 bases; junction bases not matched to a gene: 5. CDR3 amino acids: CASNRGQNNSPLHF. The CDR3, as DNA: TGTGCCAGCAATAGGGGACAGAATAATTCACCCCTCCACTTT.

The CDR3 region is CASSQLGLQVFSGYTF. The CDR3 DNA reads TGTGCCAGCAGCCAATTGGGTCTCCAGGTTTTCTCTGGCTACACCTTC. V and J are TRBV5-5 and TRBJ1-2; D not certain. The CDR3 is 16 amino acids. Looked up from germline, CDR1 is SGHKS and CDR2 is YYEKEE (reference sequence). V lost 4 bases to trimming and J lost 7 bases, with 23 bases between them.

V usage is TRBV9 and J usage is TRBJ2-7, with D perhaps TRBD2 (7 bases). The CDR3 totals 16 residues. Germline CDR1 and CDR2: SGDLS and YYNGEE. Trimming stripped 0 bases from V and 6 bases from J, with 19 bases between. CDR3 amino acids: CASSVDRGGVNSEQYF. The CDR3 DNA reads TGTGCCAGCAGCGTAGATAGGGGGGGAGTGAACTCCGAGCAGTACTTC.

In the case of this clone: Other DNA sequences in this sample translate to the same CDR3. The V and J genes are TRBV19 and TRBJ2-2; weak D call: TRBD1 (6 bases). The length of the CDR3 is 15 residues. Deletions cut 6 bases from V and 1 base from J, with 12 bases between. Germline assignment: CDR1 LNHDA and CDR2 SQIVND (reference sequence). The CDR3 here is CASSDRRKNTGELFF. In DNA, the CDR3 is TGTGCCAGTAGCGACAGGCGGAAGAACACCGGGGAGCTGTTTTTT.

The gene calls are TRBV24-1 and TRBJ2-1; TRBD1 matches at 9 bases. V gave up 4 bases and J gave up 6 bases; unmatched junction bases: 9. CDR1 and CDR2 from the germline V gene are KGHDR and SFDVKD. This CDR3 has 16 residues. CDR3 protein: CATSDPGQGSGNEQFF. The CDR3 DNA follows: TGTGCCACCAGTGACCCCGGACAGGGGAGTGGCAATGAGCAGTTCTTC.

The chain recombines TRBV20-1 with TRBJ1-6, with a weak D call TRBD1 (6 bases). The CDR3 has 13 residues. The V gene lost 5 bases and the J gene lost 6 bases, with 11 bases spanning the gap. The germline V gene has CDR1 DFQATT and CDR2 SNEGSKA (reference sequence). The CDR3 protein is CSAREDSNSPLHF. DNA of the CDR3: TGCAGTGCTCGTGAGGACAGTAATTCACCCCTCCACTTT.

The chain employs TRBV6-1 and TRBJ1-6; perhaps TRBD1 as D (5 bases). Germline values: CDR1 MNHNS, CDR2 SASEGT. The CDR3 is 16 residues long. V was clipped by 3 bases and J by 7 bases, with 16 bases between them. CDR3 DNA: TGTGCCAGCAGTGATATAGCCTGGTCAGGGAATTCACCCCTCCACTTT. Translation: CASSDIAWSGNSPLHF.

The V call is TRBV19, the J call TRBJ1-1; D is unclear. Germline lookup yields CDR1 LNHDA and CDR2 SQIVND (reference sequence). Trimming pared 7 bases from V and 0 bases from J, leaving 9 bases between. This CDR3 has 13 amino acids. This chain's CDR3 is CASTLAMNTEAFF. In DNA form, the CDR3 reads TGTGCCAGTACGTTGGCCATGAACACTGAAGCTTTCTTT. Full variable domain (outside the CDR3, taken from reference TRBV19 and TRBJ1-1): DGGITQSPKYLFRKEGQNVTLSCEQNLNHDAMYWYRQDPGQGLRLIYYSQIVNDFQKGDIAEGYSVSREKKESFPLTVTSAQKNPTAFYLCASTLAMNTEAFFGQGTRLTVV.

The rearrangement links TRBV30 to TRBJ1-6, with 7 positions matching TRBD1. This CDR3 contains 14 residues. Germline CDR1 is GTSNPN and CDR2 is SVGIG (reference sequence). The ends lost 3 bases at V and 7 bases at J; junction bases unmatched: 6. Here the CDR3 reads CAWRKDRTNSPLHF. The CDR3 DNA sequence: TGTGCCTGGAGGAAGGACAGGACCAATTCACCCCTCCACTTT.

V is TRBV10-3 and J is TRBJ2-1; 8 nucleotides align to TRBD2. The V gene's germline CDR1 is ENHRY and CDR2 SYGVKD. V was clipped by 6 bases and J by 0 bases; unmatched bases: 13. The CDR3 has 18 residues. CDR3 DNA sequence: TGTGCCATCAGAAACTTGGACCCGGGGGGGAGCTCCTACAATGAGCAGTTCTTC. Translation: CAIRNLDPGGSSYNEQFF.

This clone turned up a few times. The genes are TRBV5-1 and TRBJ1-3; D unresolved. Trimming pared 3 bases from V and 4 bases from J, leaving 11 bases between. This CDR3 is built from 14 residues. Per germline, CDR1 SGHRS and CDR2 YFSETQ. The CDR3 DNA is TGCGCCAGCAGCTCCCAGTCGAACGGAAACACCATATATTTT. It codes for CASSSQSNGNTIYF.

The chain uses TRBV5-6 and TRBJ2-1, with D possibly TRBD1 on 6 matching bases. Germline CDR1 and CDR2: SGHDT and YYEEEE. Trimming removed 5 bases at V and 6 bases at J, with 12 bases between. The CDR3 has 13 amino acids. The CDR3 nucleotides are TGTGCCAGCAGTACCGGGACATCCAATGAGCAGTTCTTC. It yields the protein CASSTGTSNEQFF.

The rearrangement uses TRBV2 and TRBJ2-3, with D unclear. The V gene's germline CDR1 is SNHLY and CDR2 FYNNEI. CDR3 size: 13 residues. Trimming took 8 bases from V and 3 from J, leaving 12 bases between them. The CDR3 protein is CASSLFMTDTQYF. In nucleotides, the CDR3 is TGTGCCAGCTCTCTGTTTATGACAGATACGCAGTATTTT. Full variable domain (missing parts from reference TRBV2 and TRBJ2-3): EPEVTQTPSHQVTQMGQEVILRCVPISNHLYFYWYRQILGQKVEFLVSFYNNEISEKSEIFDDQFSVERPDGSNFTLKIRSTKLEDSAMYFCASSLFMTDTQYFGPGTRLTVL.

The V and J genes are TRBV7-9 and TRBJ2-1; D perhaps matches TRBD1 (5 bases). V was pared by 7 bases and J by 3 bases, with 28 bases between. Germline V gene lookup returns CDR1 SEHNR and CDR2 FQNEAQ (reference sequence). The CDR3 length is 19 residues. Here the CDR3 reads CASTPPLWTTSPLYNEQFF. DNA of the CDR3: TGTGCCAGCACCCCGCCGCTCTGGACAACAAGTCCTCTCTACAATGAGCAGTTCTTC.